These T cell receptor beta chains were read from a single sample in a study of CD8+CD57+ T cells in acquired aplastic anemia. A single record per CDR3 protein comes from TCRdb applying MiXCR to the reads. The sample carries around 200,000 distinct CDR3 sequences, 48% recorded once. The specimen sequenced was sorted CD4+, CD8+, or CD8+CD57+ T cells (not recorded which) from PBMCs. These receptors were taken from a human donor with aplastic anemia. CDR3s leave out the opening cysteine and the closing phenylalanine or tryptophan. The D gene is left open where the match is weak.

.	TRBV6-1	TRBJ1-1	13	ASSASPSSNTEAF
TRBD1	TRBV5-4	TRBJ1-1	9	ASGQGTEAF
TRBD2	TRBV9	TRBJ2-7	13	ASSTGTSGSYEQY
TRBD1	TRBV5-5	TRBJ2-5	14	ASSSTTGGGQETQY
.	TRBV19	TRBJ1-5	11	ASSSTSNQPQH
.	TRBV24-1	TRBJ2-1	10	ATSDSGRGQF
.	TRBV2	TRBJ1-1	13	ASRNAGAQNTEAF
TRBD1	TRBV7-3	TRBJ1-2	14	ASTRQGKGANYGYT
.	TRBV10-3	TRBJ1-2	13	AISERSGKAYGYT
.	TRBV5-4	TRBJ2-7	13	ASSLAERSSYEQY
.	TRBV7-2	TRBJ1-1	10	ASSLRATEAF
TRBD1	TRBV24-1	TRBJ2-2	14	ATSDLRQGDTGELF
TRBD2	TRBV5-1	TRBJ2-1	13	ASRGGLADYNEQF
.	TRBV20-1	TRBJ2-3	11	SAADTSTDTQY